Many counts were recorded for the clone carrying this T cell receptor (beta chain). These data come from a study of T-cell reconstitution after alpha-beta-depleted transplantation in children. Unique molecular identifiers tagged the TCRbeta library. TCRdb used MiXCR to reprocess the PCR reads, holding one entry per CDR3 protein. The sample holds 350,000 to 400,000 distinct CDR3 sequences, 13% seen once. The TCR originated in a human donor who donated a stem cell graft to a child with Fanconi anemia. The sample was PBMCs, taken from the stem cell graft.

Here the CDR3 DNA reads TGTGCCAGCAAAAGCCTTGAAGAGCAGTACTTC. The encoded protein is CASKSLEEQYF. The chain uses TRBV12-3 or TRBV12-4 and TRBJ2-7; D remains unclear. Trimming took 7 bases from V and 7 from J, leaving 11 bases between them. The CDR3 totals 11 residues.